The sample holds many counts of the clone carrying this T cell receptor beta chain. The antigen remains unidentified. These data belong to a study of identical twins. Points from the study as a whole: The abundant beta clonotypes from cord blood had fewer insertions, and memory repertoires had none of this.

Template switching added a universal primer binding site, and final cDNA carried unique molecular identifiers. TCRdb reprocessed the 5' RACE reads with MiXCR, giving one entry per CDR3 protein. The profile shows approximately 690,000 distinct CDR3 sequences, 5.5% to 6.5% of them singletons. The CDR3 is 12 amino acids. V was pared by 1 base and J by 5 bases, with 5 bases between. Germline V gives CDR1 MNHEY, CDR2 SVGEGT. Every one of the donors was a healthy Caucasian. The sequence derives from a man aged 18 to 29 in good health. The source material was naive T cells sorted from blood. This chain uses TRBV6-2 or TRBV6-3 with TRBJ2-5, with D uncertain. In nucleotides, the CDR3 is TGTGCCAGCAGTTACTTTCAGGAGACCCAGTACTTC. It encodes CASSYFQETQYF.